The present entry profiles one T cell receptor (beta chain) with its context. One entry per CDR3 protein results from TCRdb running MiXCR on the RT-PCR reads. This sample has about 960,000 distinct CDR3 sequences, with about a sixth found just once. The sample comes from a study of patients and donors after allogeneic stem cell transplantation. The germline V gene has CDR1 MNHEY and CDR2 SMNVEV (reference sequence). V was cut by 4 bases and J by 3 bases, with 19 bases left in between. This CDR3 region has 16 residues. The gene calls are TRBV27 and TRBJ2-7; perhaps TRBD1 as D (5 bases). Sequencing was performed on blood, either unsorted or a sorted T cell fraction (not recorded which). The receptor's source is a human donor who was either an allogeneic HSCT recipient or a stem cell or donor lymphocyte infusion donor (not recorded which). It is not recorded whose cells these are; they may come from a transplant donor. The CDR3 region has the DNA TGTGCCAGCAGTTCCACCTCCCGACAGACCAACTACGAGCAGTACTTC. Its protein is CASSSTSRQTNYEQYF.